This T cell receptor beta chain derives from a study of blood T cell repertoires in COVID-19 (dated by TCRdb to 2018 to 2020). Looking at the study overall: Samples covering the acute and convalescent phases of COVID-19 were provided by collaborators in the United States, Italy and Spain. The material from the prospective study consisted of cDNA or gDNA derived from T cells, B-cell-depleted T cells, or PBMCs. The dataset comprised deeply sampled blood TCRbeta repertoires from subjects exposed to, actively infected with, or recovered from COVID-19. A freely available public database, intended as a resource for researchers studying the immune response to SARS-CoV-2, is where the repertoires were released. The samples were drawn from two sources: the first 160 participants of the ongoing ImmuneRACE study, and fewer than 1,500 subjects contributed by 6 global collaborators. A de-identified subject ID, COVID-19 status, age in years and sex were almost always included in the sample metadata. HLA class I and class II types, where available, came from metadata supplied by the sample provider rather than from assay-based typing. Results and caveats for the whole study, not just this receptor: Clinical and demographic metadata were provided uncurated, with the amount varying by source and participant.

In the prospective study, participants were roughly 18 to 100 years old, resided in 20 to 30 geographic areas of the United States, and were enrolled through a virtual design. Cohort assignment in the prospective study relied on participant-reported clinical history from a screening survey and a study questionnaire. Recovered participants in ImmuneRACE Cohort 3 were defined by two consecutive negative NP/OP PCR tests, clearance by a healthcare professional, or resolution of symptoms. In the prospective study, whole blood, serum and a nasopharyngeal or oropharyngeal swab were collected from each participant by mobile phlebotomists. Participants in the prospective study had the option to provide additional blood draws and questionnaires over an approximately 2-month period. Prospective study blood samples were shipped either frozen or at room temperature before DNA extraction. TCRbeta CDR3 regions were amplified from genomic DNA by means of the immunoSEQ Assay, a bias-controlled multiplex PCR. In the source study's methods: Nucleated cell counts per sample were estimated from amplification of reference gene primers within the assay. To quantify the absolute abundance of each unique TCRbeta CDR3 rearrangement, sequence reads were collapsed and filtered. Productive Simpson clonality was computed per sample as the square root of Simpson's diversity index over productive rearrangements. The immuneACCESS repertoire file appears here via TCRdb, limited to in-frame rearrangements. These files lack a portion of the clones; in checked studies, under half of the deficit traces to unresolved V genes, and the cause of the others is not known. Clonal size and the V and J genes are those of that table, whereas D and trimming came from the DNA. The sample data list more than 400,000 clones, and roughly 90% of these were observed just once. In total, the top ten clones hold under 0.85% of the sample.

On this clone: The specificity of this receptor is unknown. Base qualities are not provided; no much larger clone lies one nucleotide away.

This clonotype was sampled from a woman between 18 and 29 years old who had recovered from COVID-19. Sequencing input: PBMCs or T cells enriched from blood (not recorded which).

The DNA sequence is as follows: TGTGCCAGCAGTTTACATGCAGGGATACCCCGCAATCAGCCCCAGCATTTT. Protein translation: CASSLHAGIPRNQPQHF. The chain couples TRBV28 to TRBJ1-5; TRBD1 is a weak D gene call, 5 bases matching. Counted from cysteine to phenylalanine, this CDR3 has 17 amino acids. Here the CDR3 DNA is all that survives: 51 bases in frame from base 1. V lost 2 bases and J lost 2 bases; the stretch between them is 16 bases long. The germline V gene yields MDHEN for CDR1 and SYDVKM for CDR2.